This T cell receptor (beta chain) was documented in a study of T cell responses to AZD1222 COVID-19 vaccine. As for the study in general: The analysis combined second doses at about 4 or about 12 weeks.

Study-wide results and limits: Only 5 to 7 AZD1222 recipients tested seropositive at baseline. Regions 160-218 and 743-854 held dominance among vaccine-associated CD4 TCRs, which spanned spike. The donor group comprised mostly white British people and more females; the analysis possibly underestimated clonal diversity.

Germline V gene sequence: CDR1 LGHNA, CDR2 YNFKEQ. Trimming shortened V by 0 bases and J by 4 bases, and 30 bases separated the two germline ends. The length of the CDR3 is 21 residues. The assay was immunoSEQ multiplex PCR, and TCRdb's table has in-frame clones only and misses some. This table holds tens of thousands of clones, approximately 86% found once. As for this clone: Its antigen is unidentified.

The chain joins TRBV4-2 to TRBJ1-1; D gene ambiguous. The sequencing used peripheral blood, collected on day 0 of AZD1222 vaccination. The receptor was isolated from an adult in good health. CDR3 bases: TGTGCCAGCAGCCAAGATTTGAGGCCGACCCGGGATCTTTTTGTGGGCACTGAAGCTTTCTTT. Translation gives CASSQDLRPTRDLFVGTEAFF.